The source of this T cell receptor beta chain is a study of early stage breast cancer tumors. Method: immunoSEQ multiplex PCR; TCRdb's copy keeps in-frame clones and lacks some. Here the sample spans 50,000 to 75,000 clones, about 80% being singletons. The V gene end was trimmed by 4 bases and the J gene end by 3 bases; junction bases not matched to a gene: 3. The germline V gene encodes CDR1 SGHNT and CDR2 YYREEE (reference sequence). The CDR3 is made up of 16 amino acids. This sequence joins TRBV5-4 and TRBJ2-3, with TRBD2 matching 15 bases. The TCR sequence derives from a person aged 25 to 39 with breast cancer. The sample taken for sequencing was blood. The CDR3 DNA follows: TGTGCCAGCAGCGGGGGACTAGCGGGAGGTACAGATACGCAGTATTTT. Translation gives CASSGGLAGGTDTQYF.